This T cell receptor beta chain was recorded in a study of T-cell reconstitution after alpha-beta-depleted transplantation in children. Whole-study results and caveats: TCRbeta diversity was high at day 60 in some patients (a result of surviving recipient T cells and thymic progenitors). Two months or so post-transplant, alpha-beta T cells reportedly derived from several hundred expanded graft clones. Newly produced T cells mostly provided counts and TCRbeta diversity after one year, as hyperexpanded clones declined.

The V end lost 4 bases, the J end lost 2 bases, and 12 bases lay between the germline ends. The CDR3 totals 14 residues. The germline gives CDR1 SGHKS, CDR2 YYEKEE (reference sequence). Comment on this clonotype: No antigen is known for it.

A TCRbeta library incorporating unique molecular identifiers was prepared. TCRdb re-called the PCR reads through MiXCR, storing one row per CDR3 protein. This table holds about 580,000 distinct CDR3 sequences, roughly 23% found once. This TCR was sampled from a boy less than two years old who had a stem cell transplant for acute myeloid leukemia, so the T cells may come from the graft donor. This rearrangement joins TRBV5-5 to TRBJ1-2; D remains unclear. Specimen: PBMCs, mostly from graft donor cells, collected 360 days after TCRalphabeta/CD19-depleted stem cell transplant. CDR3 nucleotide sequence: TGTGCCAGCAGCCCCACGACCGCGAACTATGGCTACACCTTC. It encodes CASSPTTANYGYTF.